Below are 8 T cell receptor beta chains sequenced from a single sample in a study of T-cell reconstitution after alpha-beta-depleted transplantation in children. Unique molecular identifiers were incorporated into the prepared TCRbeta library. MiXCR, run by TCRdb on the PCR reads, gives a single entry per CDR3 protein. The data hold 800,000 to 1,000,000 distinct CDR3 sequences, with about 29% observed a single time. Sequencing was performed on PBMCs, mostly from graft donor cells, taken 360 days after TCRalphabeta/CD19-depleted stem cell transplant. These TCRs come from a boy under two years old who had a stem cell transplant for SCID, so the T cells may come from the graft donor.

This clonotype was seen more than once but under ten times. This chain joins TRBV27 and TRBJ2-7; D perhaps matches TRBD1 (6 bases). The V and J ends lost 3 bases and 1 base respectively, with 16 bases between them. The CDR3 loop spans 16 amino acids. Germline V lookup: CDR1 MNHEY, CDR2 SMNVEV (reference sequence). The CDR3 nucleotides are TGTGCCAGCAGTTTTGGACCCAGCAGGGGATCCTACGAGCAGTACTTC. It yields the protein CASSFGPSRGSYEQYF.

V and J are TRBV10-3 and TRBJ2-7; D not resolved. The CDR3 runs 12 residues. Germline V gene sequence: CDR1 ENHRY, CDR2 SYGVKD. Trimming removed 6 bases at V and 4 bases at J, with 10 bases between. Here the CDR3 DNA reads TGTGCCATCAGAAAAGACGGTTACGAGCAGTACTTC. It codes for CAIRKDGYEQYF.

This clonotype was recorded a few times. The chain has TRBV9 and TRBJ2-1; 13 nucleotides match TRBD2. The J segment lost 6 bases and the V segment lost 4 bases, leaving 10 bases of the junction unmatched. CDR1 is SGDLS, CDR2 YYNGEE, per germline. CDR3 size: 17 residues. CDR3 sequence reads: CASSMGVTSGGTNEQFF. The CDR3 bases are TGTGCCAGCAGCATGGGGGTGACTAGCGGGGGGACCAATGAGCAGTTCTTC.

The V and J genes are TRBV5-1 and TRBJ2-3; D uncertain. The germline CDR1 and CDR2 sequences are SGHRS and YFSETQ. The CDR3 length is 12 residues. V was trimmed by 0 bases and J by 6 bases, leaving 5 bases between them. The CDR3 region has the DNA TGCGCCAGCAGCTTGGAACCGGATACGCAGTATTTT. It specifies CASSLEPDTQYF.

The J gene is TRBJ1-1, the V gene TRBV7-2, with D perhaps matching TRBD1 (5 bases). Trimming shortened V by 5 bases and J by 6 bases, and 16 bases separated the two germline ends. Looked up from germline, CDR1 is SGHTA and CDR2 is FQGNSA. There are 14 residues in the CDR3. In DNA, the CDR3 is TGTGCCAGCAGCCCGAAGCAGGGTGTATCTGAAGCTTTCTTT. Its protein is CASSPKQGVSEAFF.

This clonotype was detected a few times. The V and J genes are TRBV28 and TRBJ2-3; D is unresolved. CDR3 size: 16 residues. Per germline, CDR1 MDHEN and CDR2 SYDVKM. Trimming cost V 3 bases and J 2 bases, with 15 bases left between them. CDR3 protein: CASSFSSAGFTDTQYF. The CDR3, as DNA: TGTGCCAGCAGTTTCAGTAGTGCCGGATTCACAGATACGCAGTATTTT. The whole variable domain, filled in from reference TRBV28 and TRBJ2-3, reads DVKVTQSSRYLVKRTGEKVFLECVQDMDHENMFWYRQDPGLGLRLIYFSYDVKMKEKGDIPEGYSVSREKKERFSLILESASTNQTSMYLCASSFSSAGFTDTQYFGPGTRLTVL.

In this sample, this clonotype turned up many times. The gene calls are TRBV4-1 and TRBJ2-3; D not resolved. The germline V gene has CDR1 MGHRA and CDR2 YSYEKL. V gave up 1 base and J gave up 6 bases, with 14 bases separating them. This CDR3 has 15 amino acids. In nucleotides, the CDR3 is TGCGCCAGCAGCCAAGGTCCAGCCCTGGGGGATACGCAGTATTTT. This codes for CASSQGPALGDTQYF.

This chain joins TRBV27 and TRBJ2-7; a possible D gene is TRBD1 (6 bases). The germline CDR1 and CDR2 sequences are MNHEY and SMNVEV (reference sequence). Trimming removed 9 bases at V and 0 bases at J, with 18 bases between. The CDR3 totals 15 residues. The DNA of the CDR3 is TGTGCCAGTCGACCGGGACACGGCAGCTCCTACGAGCAGTACTTC. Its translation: CASRPGHGSSYEQYF.